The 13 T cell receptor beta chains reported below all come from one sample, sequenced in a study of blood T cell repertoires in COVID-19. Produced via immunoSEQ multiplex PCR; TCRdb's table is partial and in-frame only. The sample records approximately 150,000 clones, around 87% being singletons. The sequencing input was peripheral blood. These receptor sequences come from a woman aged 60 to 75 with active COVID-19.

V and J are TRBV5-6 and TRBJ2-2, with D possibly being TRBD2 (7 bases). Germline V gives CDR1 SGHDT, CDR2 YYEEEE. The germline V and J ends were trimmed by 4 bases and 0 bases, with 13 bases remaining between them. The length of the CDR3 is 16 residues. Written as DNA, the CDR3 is TGTGCCAGCAGCCGATGGGGGGGCTCGAACACCGGGGAGCTGTTTTTT. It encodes CASSRWGGSNTGELFF.

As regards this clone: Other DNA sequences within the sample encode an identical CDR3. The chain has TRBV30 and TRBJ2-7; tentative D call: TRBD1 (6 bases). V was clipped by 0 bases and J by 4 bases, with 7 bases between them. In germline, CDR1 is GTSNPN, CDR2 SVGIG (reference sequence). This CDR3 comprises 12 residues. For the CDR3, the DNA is TGTGCCTGGAGTGTACAGGGATACGAGCAGTACTTC. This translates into CAWSVQGYEQYF.

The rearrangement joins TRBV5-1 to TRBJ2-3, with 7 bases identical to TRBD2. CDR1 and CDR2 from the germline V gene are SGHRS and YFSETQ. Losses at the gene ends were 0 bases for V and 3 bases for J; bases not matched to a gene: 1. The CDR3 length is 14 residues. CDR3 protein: CASSLGGRTDTQYF. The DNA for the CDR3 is TGCGCCAGCAGCTTGGGCGGGAGAACAGATACGCAGTATTTT.

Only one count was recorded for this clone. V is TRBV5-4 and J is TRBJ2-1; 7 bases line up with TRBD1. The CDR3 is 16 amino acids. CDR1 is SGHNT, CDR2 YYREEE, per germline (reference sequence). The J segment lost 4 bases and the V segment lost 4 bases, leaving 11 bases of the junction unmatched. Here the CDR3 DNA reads TGTGCCAGCAGCACCCGGGACAGAGAGTTATACAATGAGCAGTTCTTC. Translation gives CASSTRDRELYNEQFF.

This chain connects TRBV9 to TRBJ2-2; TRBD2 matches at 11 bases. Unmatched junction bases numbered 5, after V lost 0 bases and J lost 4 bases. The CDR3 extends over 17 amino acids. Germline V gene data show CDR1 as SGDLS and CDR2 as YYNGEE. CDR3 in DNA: TGTGCCAGCAGCGTAGGGCCCGGGACTAGCGGCACCGGGGAGCTGTTTTTT. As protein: CASSVGPGTSGTGELFF.

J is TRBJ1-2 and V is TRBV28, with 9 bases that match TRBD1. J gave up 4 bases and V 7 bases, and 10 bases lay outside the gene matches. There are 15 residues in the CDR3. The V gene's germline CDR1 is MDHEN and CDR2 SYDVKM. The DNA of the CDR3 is TGTGCCAGCACAACAGGGGGCGGGTACTTCTATGGCTACACCTTC. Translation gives CASTTGGGYFYGYTF.

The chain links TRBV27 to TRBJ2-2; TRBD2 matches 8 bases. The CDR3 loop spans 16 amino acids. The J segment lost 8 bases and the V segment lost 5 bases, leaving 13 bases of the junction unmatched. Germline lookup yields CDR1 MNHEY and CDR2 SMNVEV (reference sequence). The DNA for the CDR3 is TGTGCCAGCAGTAGAGCCCAGCGGGAGTCGGGGGGGGAGCTGTTTTTT. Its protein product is CASSRAQRESGGELFF.

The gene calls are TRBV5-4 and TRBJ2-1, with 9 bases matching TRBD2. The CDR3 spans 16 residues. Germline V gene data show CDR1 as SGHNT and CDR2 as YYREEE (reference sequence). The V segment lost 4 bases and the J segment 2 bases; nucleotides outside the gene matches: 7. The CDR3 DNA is TGTGCCAGCAGCGGGGGACTAGCAGGGGCCTACAATGAGCAGTTCTTC. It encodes CASSGGLAGAYNEQFF.

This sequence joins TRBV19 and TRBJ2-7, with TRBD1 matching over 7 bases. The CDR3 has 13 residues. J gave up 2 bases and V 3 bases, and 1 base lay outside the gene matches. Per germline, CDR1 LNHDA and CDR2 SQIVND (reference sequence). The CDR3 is CASSMRGPYEQYF. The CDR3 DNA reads TGTGCCAGTAGTATGAGGGGGCCCTACGAGCAGTACTTC.

The CDR3: CASSRQGMNTEAFF. The CDR3, as DNA: TGTGCCAGCAGCCGACAGGGGATGAACACTGAAGCTTTCTTT. The V and J genes are TRBV6-5 and TRBJ1-1, with 8 nucleotides matching TRBD1. The CDR3 has 14 residues. CDR1 is MNHEY, CDR2 SVGAGI, per germline. Losses at the gene ends were 6 bases for V and 0 bases for J; bases not matched to a gene: 3.

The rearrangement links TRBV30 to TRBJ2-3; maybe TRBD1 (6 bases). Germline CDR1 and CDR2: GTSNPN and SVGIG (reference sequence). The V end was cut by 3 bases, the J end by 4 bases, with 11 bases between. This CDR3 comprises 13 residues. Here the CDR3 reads CAWSGQFADTQYF. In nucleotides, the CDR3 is TGTGCCTGGAGCGGACAGTTTGCAGATACGCAGTATTTT.

The CDR3 DNA is TGTGCCAGCAGTTTTTTCCGGACAGCCACAGATACGCAGTATTTT. Residues: CASSFFRTATDTQYF. This sequence joins TRBV7-9 and TRBJ2-3; maybe TRBD1 (6 bases). The CDR3 runs 15 residues. V was pared by 6 bases and J by 2 bases, with 15 bases between. The germline CDR1 and CDR2 sequences are SEHNR and FQNEAQ (reference sequence).

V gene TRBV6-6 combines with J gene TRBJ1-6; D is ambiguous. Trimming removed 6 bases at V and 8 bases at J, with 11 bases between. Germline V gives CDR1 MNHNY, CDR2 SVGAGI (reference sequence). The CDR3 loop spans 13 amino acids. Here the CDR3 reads CASSTETYSPLHF. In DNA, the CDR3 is TGTGCCAGCAGCACAGAAACTTATTCACCCCTCCACTTT.